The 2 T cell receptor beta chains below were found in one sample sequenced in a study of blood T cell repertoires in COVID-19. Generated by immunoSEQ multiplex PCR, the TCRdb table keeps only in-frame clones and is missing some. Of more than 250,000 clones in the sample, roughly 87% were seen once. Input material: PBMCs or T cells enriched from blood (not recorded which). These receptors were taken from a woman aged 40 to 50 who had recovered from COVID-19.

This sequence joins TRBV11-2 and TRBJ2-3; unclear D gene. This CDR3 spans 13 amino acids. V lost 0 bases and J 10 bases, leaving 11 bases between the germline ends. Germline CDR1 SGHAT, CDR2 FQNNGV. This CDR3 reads CASSLEGYSSQYF. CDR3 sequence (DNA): TGTGCCAGCAGCTTAGAGGGCTATTCGTCGCAGTATTTT.

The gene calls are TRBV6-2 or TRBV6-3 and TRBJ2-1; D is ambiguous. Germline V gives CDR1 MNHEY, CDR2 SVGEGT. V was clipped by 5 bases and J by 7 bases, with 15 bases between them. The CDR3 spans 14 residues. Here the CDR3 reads CASSLELGGNEQFF. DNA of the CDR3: TGTGCCAGCAGTCTGGAGCTGGGTGGGAATGAGCAGTTCTTC.